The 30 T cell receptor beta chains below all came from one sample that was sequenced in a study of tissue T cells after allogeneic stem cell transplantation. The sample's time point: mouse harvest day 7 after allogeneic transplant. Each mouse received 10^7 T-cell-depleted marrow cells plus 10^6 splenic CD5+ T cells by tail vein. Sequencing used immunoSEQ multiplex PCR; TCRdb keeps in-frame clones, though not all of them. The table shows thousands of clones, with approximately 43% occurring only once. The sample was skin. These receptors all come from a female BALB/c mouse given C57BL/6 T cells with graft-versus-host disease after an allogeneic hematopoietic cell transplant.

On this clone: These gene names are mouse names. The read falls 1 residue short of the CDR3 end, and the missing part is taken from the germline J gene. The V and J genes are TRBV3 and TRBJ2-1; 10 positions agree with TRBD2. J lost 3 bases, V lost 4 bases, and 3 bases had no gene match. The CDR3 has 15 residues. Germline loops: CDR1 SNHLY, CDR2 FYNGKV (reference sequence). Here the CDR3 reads CASSSTGGIYAEQFF. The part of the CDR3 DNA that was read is TGTGCCAGCAGCTCGACTGGGGGGATCTATGCTGAGCAGTTC.

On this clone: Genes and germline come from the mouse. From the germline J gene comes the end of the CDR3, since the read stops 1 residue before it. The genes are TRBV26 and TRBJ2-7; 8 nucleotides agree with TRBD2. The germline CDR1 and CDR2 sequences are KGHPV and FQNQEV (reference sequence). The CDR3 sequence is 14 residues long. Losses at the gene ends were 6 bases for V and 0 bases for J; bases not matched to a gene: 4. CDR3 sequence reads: CASRGLGSSYEQYF. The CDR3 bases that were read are TGTGCCAGCAGAGGACTGGGAAGCTCCTATGAACAGTAC.

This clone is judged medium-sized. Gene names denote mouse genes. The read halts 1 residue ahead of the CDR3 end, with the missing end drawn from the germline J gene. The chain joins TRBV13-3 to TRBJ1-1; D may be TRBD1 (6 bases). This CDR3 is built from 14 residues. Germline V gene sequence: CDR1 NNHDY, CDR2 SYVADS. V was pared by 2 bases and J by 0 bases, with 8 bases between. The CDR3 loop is CASSEPGENTEVFF. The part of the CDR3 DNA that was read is TGTGCCAGCAGTGAACCAGGGGAGAACACAGAAGTCTTC.

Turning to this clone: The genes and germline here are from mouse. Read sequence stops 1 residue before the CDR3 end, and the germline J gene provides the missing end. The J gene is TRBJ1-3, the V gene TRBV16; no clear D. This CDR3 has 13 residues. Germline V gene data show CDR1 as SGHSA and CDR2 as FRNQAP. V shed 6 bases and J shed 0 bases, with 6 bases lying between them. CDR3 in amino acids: CASRTYSGNTLYF. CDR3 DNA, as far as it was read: TGTGCAAGCAGGACATATTCTGGAAATACGCTCTAT. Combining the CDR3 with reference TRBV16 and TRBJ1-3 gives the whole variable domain NAGVIQTPRHKVTGKGQEATLWCEPISGHSAVFWYRQTIVQGLEFLTYFRNQAPIDDSGMPKERFSAQMPNQSHSTLKIQSTQPQDSAVYLCASRTYSGNTLYFGEGSRLIVV.

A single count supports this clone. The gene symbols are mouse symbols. The CDR3: CASSQDNNSPLYF. Partial CDR3 DNA: TGTGCCAGCAGCCAAGATAATAATTCGCCCCTCTAC. This chain uses TRBV5 with TRBJ1-6; D not resolved. The sequenced fragment ends 1 residue before the CDR3 boundary, so the rest is inferred from the germline J gene. TRBJ1-6 is filed as an ORF, its function uncertain. Deletions cut 0 bases from V and 5 bases from J, with 2 bases between. CDR1 and CDR2 from the germline V gene are LGHNA and YNLKQL (reference sequence). The length of the CDR3 is 13 residues.

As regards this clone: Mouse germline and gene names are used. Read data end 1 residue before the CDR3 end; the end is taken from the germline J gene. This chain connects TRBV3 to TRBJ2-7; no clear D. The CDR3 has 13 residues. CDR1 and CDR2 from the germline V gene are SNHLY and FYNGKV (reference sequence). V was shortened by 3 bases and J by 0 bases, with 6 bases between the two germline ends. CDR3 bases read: TGTGCCAGCAGCTTGCAAAGCTCCTATGAACAGTAC. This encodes CASSLQSSYEQY. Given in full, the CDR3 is CASSLQSSYEQYF. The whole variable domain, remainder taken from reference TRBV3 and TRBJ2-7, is GPKVLQIPSHQIIDMGQMVTLNCDPVSNHLYFYWYKQILGQQMEFLVNFYNGKVMEKSKLFKDQFSVERPDGSYFTLKIQPTALEDSAVYFCASSLQSSYEQYFGPGTRLTVL.

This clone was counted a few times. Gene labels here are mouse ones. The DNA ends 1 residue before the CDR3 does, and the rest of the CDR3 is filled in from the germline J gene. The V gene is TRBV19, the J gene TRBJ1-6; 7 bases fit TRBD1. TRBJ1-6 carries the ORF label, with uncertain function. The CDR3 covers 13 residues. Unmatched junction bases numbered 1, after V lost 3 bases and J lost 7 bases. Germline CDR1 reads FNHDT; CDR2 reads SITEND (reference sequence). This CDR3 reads CASSKGANSPLYF. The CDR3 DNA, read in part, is TGTGCCAGCAGTAAGGGGGCAAATTCGCCCCTCTAC.

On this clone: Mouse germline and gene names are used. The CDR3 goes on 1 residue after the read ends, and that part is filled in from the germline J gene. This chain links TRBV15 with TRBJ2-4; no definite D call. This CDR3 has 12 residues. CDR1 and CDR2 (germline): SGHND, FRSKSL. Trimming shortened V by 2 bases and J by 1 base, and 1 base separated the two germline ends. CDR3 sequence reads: CASSLRQNTLYF. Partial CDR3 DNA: TGTGCCAGCAGTTTACGTCAAAACACCTTGTAC.

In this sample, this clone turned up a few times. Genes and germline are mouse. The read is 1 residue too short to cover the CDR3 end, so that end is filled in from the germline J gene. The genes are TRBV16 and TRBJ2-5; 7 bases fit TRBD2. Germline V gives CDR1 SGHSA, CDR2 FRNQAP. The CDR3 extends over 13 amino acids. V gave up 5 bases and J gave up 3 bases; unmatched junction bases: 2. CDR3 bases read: TGTGCAAGCAGCACGACTGGGCAAGACACCCAGTAC. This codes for CASSTTGQDTQY. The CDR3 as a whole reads CASSTTGQDTQYF.

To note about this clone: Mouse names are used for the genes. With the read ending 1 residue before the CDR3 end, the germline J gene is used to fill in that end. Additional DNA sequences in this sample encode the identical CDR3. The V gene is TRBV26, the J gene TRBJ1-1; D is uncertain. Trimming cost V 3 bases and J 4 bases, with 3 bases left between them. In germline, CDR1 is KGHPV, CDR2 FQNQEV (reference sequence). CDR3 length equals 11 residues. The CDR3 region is CASSLGTEVFF. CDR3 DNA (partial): TGTGCCAGCAGTCTTGGCACAGAAGTCTTC.

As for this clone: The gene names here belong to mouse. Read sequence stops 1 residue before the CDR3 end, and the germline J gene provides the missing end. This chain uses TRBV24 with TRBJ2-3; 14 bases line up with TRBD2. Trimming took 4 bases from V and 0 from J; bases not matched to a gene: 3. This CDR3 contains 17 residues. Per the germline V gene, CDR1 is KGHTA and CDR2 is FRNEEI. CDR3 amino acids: CASSRDWGGRSAETLYF. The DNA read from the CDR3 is TGTGCCAGCAGTCGGGACTGGGGGGGCCGTAGTGCAGAAACGCTGTAT.

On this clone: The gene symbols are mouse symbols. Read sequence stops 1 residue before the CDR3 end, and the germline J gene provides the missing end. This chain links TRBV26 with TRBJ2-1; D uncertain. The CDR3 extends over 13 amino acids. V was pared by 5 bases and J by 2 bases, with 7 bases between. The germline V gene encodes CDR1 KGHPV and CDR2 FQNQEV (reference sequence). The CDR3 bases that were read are TGTGCCAGCAGTAAGAGGGACTATGCTGAGCAGTTC. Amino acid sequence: CASSKRDYAEQF. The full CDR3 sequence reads CASSKRDYAEQFF.

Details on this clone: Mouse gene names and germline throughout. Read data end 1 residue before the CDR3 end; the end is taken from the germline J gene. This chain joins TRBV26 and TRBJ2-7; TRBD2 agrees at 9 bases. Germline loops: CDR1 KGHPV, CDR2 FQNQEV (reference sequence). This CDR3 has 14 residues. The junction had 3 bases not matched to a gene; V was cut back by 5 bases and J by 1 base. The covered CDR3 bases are TGTGCCAGCAGTGTTACTGGGGGGTCCTATGAACAGTAC. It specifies CASSVTGGSYEQY. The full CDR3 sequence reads CASSVTGGSYEQYF. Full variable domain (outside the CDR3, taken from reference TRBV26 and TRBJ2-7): NSKVIQTPRYLVKGQGQKAKMRCIPEKGHPVVFWYQQNKNNEFKFLINFQNQEVLQQIDMTEKRFSAECPSNSPCSLEIQSSEAGDSALYLCASSVTGGSYEQYFGPGTRLTVL.

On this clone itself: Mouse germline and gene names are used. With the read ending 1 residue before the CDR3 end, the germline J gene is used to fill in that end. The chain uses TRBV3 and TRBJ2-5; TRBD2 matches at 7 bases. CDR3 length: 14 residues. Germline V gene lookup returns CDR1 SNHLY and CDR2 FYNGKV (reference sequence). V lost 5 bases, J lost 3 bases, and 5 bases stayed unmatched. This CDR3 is CASSPRLGQDTQYF. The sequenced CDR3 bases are TGTGCCAGCAGCCCCCGACTGGGTCAAGACACCCAGTAC.

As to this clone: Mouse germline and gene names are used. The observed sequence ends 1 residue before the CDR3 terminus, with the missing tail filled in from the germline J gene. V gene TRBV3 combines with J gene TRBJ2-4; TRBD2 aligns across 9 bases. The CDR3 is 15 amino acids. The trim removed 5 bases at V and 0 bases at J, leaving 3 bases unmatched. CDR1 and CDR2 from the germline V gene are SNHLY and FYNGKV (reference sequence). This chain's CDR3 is CASSRTGASQNTLYF. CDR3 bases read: TGTGCCAGCAGCCGGACTGGGGCTAGTCAAAACACCTTGTAC.

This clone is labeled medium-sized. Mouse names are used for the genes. The covered CDR3 bases are TGTGCCAGCGCCCGGGACAGATCCAACGAAAGATTATTT. Protein: CASARDRSNERLF. The complete CDR3 reads CASARDRSNERLFF. The chain uses TRBV26 and TRBJ1-4, with TRBD1 matching 7 bases. The CDR3 end lies 1 residue beyond the end of the read and is filled in from the germline J gene. Unmatched junction bases numbered 5, after V lost 8 bases and J lost 2 bases. The CDR3 has 14 amino acids. In germline, CDR1 is KGHPV, CDR2 FQNQEV (reference sequence).

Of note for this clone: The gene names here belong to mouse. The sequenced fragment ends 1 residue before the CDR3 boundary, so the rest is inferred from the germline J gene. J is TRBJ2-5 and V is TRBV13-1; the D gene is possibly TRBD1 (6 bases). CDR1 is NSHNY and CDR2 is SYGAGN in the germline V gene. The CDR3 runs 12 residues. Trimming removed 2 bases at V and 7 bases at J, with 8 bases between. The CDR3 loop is CASSDRGNTQYF. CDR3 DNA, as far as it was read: TGTGCCAGCAGTGACAGGGGAAACACCCAGTAC.

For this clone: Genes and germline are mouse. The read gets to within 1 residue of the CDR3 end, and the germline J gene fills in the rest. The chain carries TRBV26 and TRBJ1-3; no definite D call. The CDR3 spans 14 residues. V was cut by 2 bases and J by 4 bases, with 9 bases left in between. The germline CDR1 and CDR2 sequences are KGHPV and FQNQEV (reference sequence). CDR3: CASSLGEGGNTLYF. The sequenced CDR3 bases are TGTGCCAGCAGTCTGGGGGAGGGCGGAAATACGCTCTAT.

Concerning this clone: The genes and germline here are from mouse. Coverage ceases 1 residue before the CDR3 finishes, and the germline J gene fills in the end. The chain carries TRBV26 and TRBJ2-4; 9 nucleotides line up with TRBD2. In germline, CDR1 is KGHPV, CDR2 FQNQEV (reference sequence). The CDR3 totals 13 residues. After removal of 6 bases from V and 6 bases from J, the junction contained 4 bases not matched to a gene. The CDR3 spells CASSYWGDNTLYF. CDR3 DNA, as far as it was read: TGTGCCAGCAGCTACTGGGGGGACAACACCTTGTAC. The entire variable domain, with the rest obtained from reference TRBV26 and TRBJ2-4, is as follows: NSKVIQTPRYLVKGQGQKAKMRCIPEKGHPVVFWYQQNKNNEFKFLINFQNQEVLQQIDMTEKRFSAECPSNSPCSLEIQSSEAGDSALYLCASSYWGDNTLYFGAGTRLSVL.

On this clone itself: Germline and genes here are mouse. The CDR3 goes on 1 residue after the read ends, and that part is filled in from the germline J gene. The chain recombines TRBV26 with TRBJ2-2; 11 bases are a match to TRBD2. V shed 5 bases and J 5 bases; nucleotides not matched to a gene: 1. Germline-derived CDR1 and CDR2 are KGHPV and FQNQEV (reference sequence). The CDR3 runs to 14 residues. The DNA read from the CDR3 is TGTGCCAGCAGTAGGACTGGGGGGACCGGGCAGCTCTAC. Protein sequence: CASSRTGGTGQLY. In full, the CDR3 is CASSRTGGTGQLYF.

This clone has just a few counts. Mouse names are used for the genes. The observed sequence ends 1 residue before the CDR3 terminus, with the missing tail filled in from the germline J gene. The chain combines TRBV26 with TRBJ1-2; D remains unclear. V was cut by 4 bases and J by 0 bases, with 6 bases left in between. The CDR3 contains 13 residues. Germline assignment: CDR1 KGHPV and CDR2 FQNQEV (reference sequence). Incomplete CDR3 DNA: TGTGCCAGCAGTCCCAGACCAAACTCCGACTACACC. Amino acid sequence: CASSPRPNSDYT. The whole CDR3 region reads CASSPRPNSDYTF.

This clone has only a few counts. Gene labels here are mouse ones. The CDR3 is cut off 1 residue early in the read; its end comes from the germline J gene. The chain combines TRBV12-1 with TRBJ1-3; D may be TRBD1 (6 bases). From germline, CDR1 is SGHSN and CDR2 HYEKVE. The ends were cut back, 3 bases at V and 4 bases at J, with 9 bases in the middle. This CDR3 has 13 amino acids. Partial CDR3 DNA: TGTGCCAGCTCTTCAGGGGTCGGAAATACGCTCTAT. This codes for CASSSGVGNTLY. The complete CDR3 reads CASSSGVGNTLYF. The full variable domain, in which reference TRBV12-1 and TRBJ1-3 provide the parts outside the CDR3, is DSGVVQSPRHIIKEKGGRSVLTCIPISGHSNVVWYQQTLGKELKFLIQHYEKVERDKGFLPSRFSVQQFDDYHSEMNMSALELEDSAMYFCASSSGVGNTLYFGEGSRLIVV.

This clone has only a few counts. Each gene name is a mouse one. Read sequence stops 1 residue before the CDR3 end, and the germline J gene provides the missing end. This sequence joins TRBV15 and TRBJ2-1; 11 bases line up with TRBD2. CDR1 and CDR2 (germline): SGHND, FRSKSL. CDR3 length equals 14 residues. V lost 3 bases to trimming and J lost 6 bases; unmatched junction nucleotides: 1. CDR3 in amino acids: CASSLTGGVAEQFF. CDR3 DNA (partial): TGTGCCAGCAGTTTGACTGGGGGGGTTGCTGAGCAGTTC.

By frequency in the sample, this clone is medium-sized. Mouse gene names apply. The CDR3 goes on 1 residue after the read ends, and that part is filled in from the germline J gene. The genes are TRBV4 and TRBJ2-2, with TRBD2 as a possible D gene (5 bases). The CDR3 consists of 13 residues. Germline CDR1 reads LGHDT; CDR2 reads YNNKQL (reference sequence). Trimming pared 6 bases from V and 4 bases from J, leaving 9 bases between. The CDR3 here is CASSRLFTGQLYF. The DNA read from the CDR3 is TGTGCCAGCAGTCGACTGTTCACCGGGCAGCTCTAC.

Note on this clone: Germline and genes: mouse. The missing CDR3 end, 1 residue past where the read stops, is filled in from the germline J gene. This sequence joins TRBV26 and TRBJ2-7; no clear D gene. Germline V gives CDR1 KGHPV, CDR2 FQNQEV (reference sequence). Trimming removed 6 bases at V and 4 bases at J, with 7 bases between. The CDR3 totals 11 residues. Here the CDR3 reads CASSLKYEQYF. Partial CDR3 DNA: TGTGCCAGCAGCCTGAAATATGAACAGTAC.

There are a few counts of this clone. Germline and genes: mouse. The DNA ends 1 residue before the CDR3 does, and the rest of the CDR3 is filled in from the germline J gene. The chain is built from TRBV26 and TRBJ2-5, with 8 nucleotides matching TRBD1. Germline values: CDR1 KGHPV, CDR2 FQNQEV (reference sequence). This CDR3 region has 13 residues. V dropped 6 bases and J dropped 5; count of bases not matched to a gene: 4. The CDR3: CASSRQGRDTQYF. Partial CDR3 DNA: TGTGCCAGCAGCAGACAGGGGAGAGACACCCAGTAC. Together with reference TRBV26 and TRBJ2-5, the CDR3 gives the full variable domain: NSKVIQTPRYLVKGQGQKAKMRCIPEKGHPVVFWYQQNKNNEFKFLINFQNQEVLQQIDMTEKRFSAECPSNSPCSLEIQSSEAGDSALYLCASSRQGRDTQYFGPGTRLLVL.

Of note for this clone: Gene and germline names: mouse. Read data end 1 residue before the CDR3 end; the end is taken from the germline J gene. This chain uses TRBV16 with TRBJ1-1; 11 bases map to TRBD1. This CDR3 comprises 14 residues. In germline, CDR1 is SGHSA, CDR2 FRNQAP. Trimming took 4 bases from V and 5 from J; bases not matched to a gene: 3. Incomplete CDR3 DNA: TGTGCAAGCAGCTGGACAGGGGGCGGTACAGAAGTCTTC. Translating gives CASSWTGGGTEVF. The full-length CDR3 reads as CASSWTGGGTEVFF.

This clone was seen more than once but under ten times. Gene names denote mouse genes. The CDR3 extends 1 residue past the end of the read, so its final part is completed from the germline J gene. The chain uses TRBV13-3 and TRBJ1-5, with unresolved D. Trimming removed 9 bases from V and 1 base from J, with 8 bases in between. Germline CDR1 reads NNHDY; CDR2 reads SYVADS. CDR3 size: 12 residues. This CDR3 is CATGKNNQAPLF. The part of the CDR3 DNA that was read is TGTGCCACCGGGAAAAACAACCAGGCTCCGCTT.

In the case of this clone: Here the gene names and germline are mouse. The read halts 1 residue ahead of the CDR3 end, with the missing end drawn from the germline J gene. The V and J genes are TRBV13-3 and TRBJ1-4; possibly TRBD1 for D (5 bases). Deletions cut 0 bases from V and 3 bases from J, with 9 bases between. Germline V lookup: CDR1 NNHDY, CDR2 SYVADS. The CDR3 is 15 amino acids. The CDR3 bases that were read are TGTGCCAGCAGTGATGCGGCAGGGACCAACGAAAGATTATTT. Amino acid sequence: CASSDAAGTNERLF. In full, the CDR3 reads CASSDAAGTNERLFF.

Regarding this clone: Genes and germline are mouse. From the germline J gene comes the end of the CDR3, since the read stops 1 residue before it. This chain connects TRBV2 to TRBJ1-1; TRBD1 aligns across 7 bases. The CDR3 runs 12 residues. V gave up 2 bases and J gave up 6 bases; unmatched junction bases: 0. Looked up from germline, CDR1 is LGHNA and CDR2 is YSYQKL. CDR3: CASSQTGAEVFF. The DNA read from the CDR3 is TGTGCCAGCAGCCAAACAGGGGCAGAAGTCTTC.